The next 19 T cell receptor beta chains were all read from a single sample in a study of OX40 agonist ivuxolimab in advanced cancers. Libraries were prepared by immunoSEQ multiplex PCR; TCRdb keeps only in-frame clonotypes and omits some of them. Of tens of thousands of clones in the sample, about 86% were seen once. The sequenced sample was CD4+ or CD8+ T cells sorted from blood, obtained in a trial of the OX40 agonist ivuxolimab. Every receptor here comes from an adult with an advanced solid tumor such as melanoma, head and neck, liver or kidney cancer.

This clone turned up a few times. This rearrangement joins TRBV5-8 to TRBJ1-5; 8 nucleotides match TRBD1. V shed 4 bases and J 3 bases; nucleotides not matched to a gene: 9. From germline, CDR1 is SGHTS and CDR2 YDEGEE. CDR3 size: 16 residues. This chain's CDR3 is CASSPGTGIDNQPQHF. CDR3 in DNA: TGTGCCAGCAGCCCCGGGACAGGAATTGACAATCAGCCCCAGCATTTT.

This clone was seen more than once but under ten times. V usage is TRBV5-6 and J usage is TRBJ2-7, with TRBD1 matching over 8 bases. Germline V gives CDR1 SGHDT, CDR2 YYEEEE. V shed 0 bases and J 0 bases; nucleotides not matched to a gene: 5. The CDR3 is 16 amino acids. The CDR3 sequence is CASSLGDRKYSYEQYF. The DNA of the CDR3 is TGTGCCAGCAGCTTGGGGGACAGGAAATACTCCTACGAGCAGTACTTC. The complete variable domain, with remaining parts taken from reference TRBV5-6 and TRBJ2-7, reads DAGVTQSPTHLIKTRGQQVTLRCSPKSGHDTVSWYQQALGQGPQFIFQYYEEEERQRGNFPDRFSGHQFPNYSSELNVNALLLGDSALYLCASSLGDRKYSYEQYFGPGTRLTVT.

The chain joins TRBV27 to TRBJ2-3, with D unresolved. V gave up 1 base and J gave up 4 bases, with 15 bases separating them. The V gene's germline CDR1 is MNHEY and CDR2 SMNVEV (reference sequence). This CDR3 is 16 amino acids long. The CDR3 region has the DNA TGTGCCAGCAGTTTATTCCCCGCCTCTTTCGCAGATACGCAGTATTTT. It yields the protein CASSLFPASFADTQYF.

This clone was detected only once. The rearrangement links TRBV4-1 to TRBJ2-5; TRBD1 is a possible D gene (6 bases). Germline lookup yields CDR1 MGHRA and CDR2 YSYEKL. The V gene lost 1 base and the J gene lost 4 bases, with 10 bases spanning the gap. The CDR3 runs to 14 residues. CDR3 region: CASSQVATGETQYF. The CDR3 bases are TGCGCCAGCAGCCAAGTAGCGACAGGAGAGACCCAGTACTTC.

CDR3 sequence: CASSIGQGYFDEQYF. The CDR3 nucleotides read TGTGCCAGCAGCATCGGACAGGGGTATTTCGACGAGCAGTACTTC. The chain employs TRBV7-9 and TRBJ2-7; 9 bases are shared with TRBD1. Trimming took 5 bases from V and 5 from J; bases not matched to a gene: 10. Germline V lookup: CDR1 SEHNR, CDR2 FQNEAQ (reference sequence). The CDR3 contains 15 residues.

This chain uses TRBV6-1 with TRBJ1-6; 7 nucleotides align to TRBD1. Germline V gives CDR1 MNHNS, CDR2 SASEGT. The junction had 7 bases not matched to a gene; V was cut back by 4 bases and J by 7 bases. This CDR3 region has 15 residues. CDR3 DNA sequence: TGTGCCAGCAGTGGCTGGGACAGTTTCAATTCACCCCTCCACTTT. This sequence encodes CASSGWDSFNSPLHF.

This chain links TRBV30 with TRBJ2-1; 7 bases match TRBD2. Germline V gene lookup returns CDR1 GTSNPN and CDR2 SVGIG (reference sequence). The CDR3 is made up of 14 amino acids. V was pared by 4 bases and J by 6 bases, with 9 bases of the junction left unmatched. CDR3 region: CAWTRLARINEQFF. The CDR3 DNA reads as TGTGCCTGGACCAGACTAGCCAGGATCAATGAGCAGTTCTTC.

CDR3 DNA sequence: TGTGCCACCGGAAATCCTAACTATGGCTACACCTTC. It translates to CATGNPNYGYTF. This chain connects TRBV19 to TRBJ1-2; D call uncertain. Germline CDR1 is LNHDA and CDR2 is SQIVND (reference sequence). There are 12 residues in the CDR3. V lost 10 bases and J lost 0, with 9 bases in between. Supplemented by reference TRBV19 and TRBJ1-2, the full variable domain reads DGGITQSPKYLFRKEGQNVTLSCEQNLNHDAMYWYRQDPGQGLRLIYYSQIVNDFQKGDIAEGYSVSREKKESFPLTVTSAQKNPTAFYLCATGNPNYGYTFGSGTRLTVV.

This rearrangement joins TRBV11-3 to TRBJ1-1, with unresolved D. CDR1 is SGHNT and CDR2 is YENEEA in the germline V gene. V was cut by 2 bases and J by 4 bases, with 26 bases left in between. The CDR3 loop spans 19 amino acids. CDR3 in DNA: TGTGCCAGCAGCTTATACCCCCCCCGCAGTACTGTCAAGGGCACTGAAGCTTTCTTT. Encoded protein: CASSLYPPRSTVKGTEAFF.

The sample holds one count of this clone. V gene TRBV5-8 combines with J gene TRBJ1-2, with D possibly TRBD1 on 5 matching bases. The ends were cut back, 2 bases at V and 1 base at J, with 9 bases in the middle. Per the germline V gene, CDR1 is SGHTS and CDR2 is YDEGEE. The CDR3 has 14 amino acids. The CDR3 spells CASSFGGDNYGYTF. The CDR3, as DNA: TGTGCCAGCAGCTTCGGGGGAGATAACTATGGCTACACCTTC.

The chain links TRBV5-1 to TRBJ2-7; D is uncertain. Trimming removed 3 bases at V and 3 bases at J, with 7 bases between. This CDR3 has 12 amino acids. Germline values: CDR1 SGHRS, CDR2 YFSETQ. CDR3 in DNA: TGCGCCAGCAGCTCCCAATTCTACGAGCAGTACTTC. Encoded protein: CASSSQFYEQYF. The full variable domain, completed using reference TRBV5-1 and TRBJ2-7, is KAGVTQTPRYLIKTRGQQVTLSCSPISGHRSVSWYQQTPGQGLQFLFEYFSETQRNKGNFPGRFSGRQFSNSRSEMNVSTLELGDSALYLCASSSQFYEQYFGPGTRLTVT.

Of note for this clone: Other nucleotide sequences in the sample specify the same CDR3. The chain joins TRBV14 to TRBJ1-4; D gene unclear. The germline CDR1 and CDR2 sequences are SGHDN and FVKESK. Trimming took 1 base from V and 12 from J, leaving 12 bases between them. The CDR3 totals 13 residues. Written as DNA, the CDR3 is TGTGCCAGCAGCCAAGTCGTTGGAGGCGAACTGTTTTTT. As protein: CASSQVVGGELFF.

The chain combines TRBV27 with TRBJ1-1; no clear D gene. Looked up from germline, CDR1 is MNHEY and CDR2 is SMNVEV (reference sequence). The V gene lost 2 bases and the J gene lost 4 bases, with 11 bases spanning the gap. This CDR3 region has 14 residues. CDR3 in amino acids: CASSLRAPVTEAFF. As DNA, the CDR3 is TGTGCCAGCAGTTTAAGGGCCCCCGTCACTGAAGCTTTCTTT.

V and J are TRBV28 and TRBJ1-1; no clear D gene. The V and J ends lost 7 bases and 4 bases respectively, with 19 bases between them. CDR1 MDHEN and CDR2 SYDVKM come from the germline V gene. This CDR3 is 15 amino acids long. CDR3 DNA sequence: TGTGCCAGCAACCCCTCCTTGGTGGGGAGCACTGAAGCTTTCTTT. It yields the protein CASNPSLVGSTEAFF.

In nucleotides, the CDR3 is TGTGCCAGCTCACCACGAACAGGGGGTGCCTACGAGCAGTACTTC. Translated, it gives CASSPRTGGAYEQYF. The chain is built from TRBV18 and TRBJ2-7, with TRBD1 matching 8 bases. Germline CDR1 KGHSH, CDR2 LQKENI. The junction had 4 bases not matched to a gene; V was cut back by 1 base and J by 2 bases. The CDR3 extends over 15 amino acids. Drawing the rest from reference TRBV18 and TRBJ2-7, the complete variable domain is NAGVMQNPRHLVRRRGQEARLRCSPMKGHSHVYWYRQLPEEGLKFMVYLQKENIIDESGMPKERFSAEFPKEGPSILRIQQVVRGDSAAYFCASSPRTGGAYEQYFGPGTRLTVT.

The chain has TRBV7-9 and TRBJ2-5; D is possibly TRBD1 (6 bases). The CDR3 extends over 14 amino acids. The V end was cut by 5 bases, the J end by 4 bases, with 14 bases between. The germline V gene has CDR1 SEHNR and CDR2 FQNEAQ (reference sequence). The CDR3 here is CASSLGLGAETQYF. The CDR3 DNA reads TGTGCCAGCAGCCTCGGGTTGGGGGCAGAGACCCAGTACTTC. Filled out from reference TRBV7-9 and TRBJ2-5, the complete variable domain reads DTGVSQNPRHKITKRGQNVTFRCDPISEHNRLYWYRQTLGQGPEFLTYFQNEAQLEKSRLLSDRFSAERPKGSFSTLEIQRTEQGDSAMYLCASSLGLGAETQYFGPGTRLLVL.

In this sample, this clone turned up once. V gene TRBV9 combines with J gene TRBJ1-2; D unresolved. V dropped 0 bases and J dropped 3 bases, with 18 bases sitting between them. The germline V gene encodes CDR1 SGDLS and CDR2 YYNGEE. CDR3 length equals 17 residues. CDR3 DNA: TGTGCCAGCAGCGTAGAATATTCGACCCTACTACACTATGGCTACACCTTC. Translated: CASSVEYSTLLHYGYTF.

V gene TRBV27 combines with J gene TRBJ1-5; D may be TRBD1 (5 bases). CDR3 length: 13 residues. V was clipped by 7 bases and J by 6 bases, with 13 bases between them. Germline V gene sequence: CDR1 MNHEY, CDR2 SMNVEV (reference sequence). The CDR3 DNA reads TGTGCCAGCACCCCCAGGGAAAGTCAGCCCCAGCATTTT. Protein product: CASTPRESQPQHF.

The chain is built from TRBV7-3 and TRBJ2-1, with 11 bases fitting TRBD2. CDR1 is SGHTA, CDR2 FQGTGA, per germline. Trimming removed 3 bases from V and 5 bases from J; junction bases left unmatched: 6. CDR3 size: 16 residues. CDR3 in amino acids: CASSFLLAGGNNEQFF. The CDR3 coding sequence is TGTGCCAGCAGCTTCCTTCTAGCGGGAGGAAACAATGAGCAGTTCTTC.